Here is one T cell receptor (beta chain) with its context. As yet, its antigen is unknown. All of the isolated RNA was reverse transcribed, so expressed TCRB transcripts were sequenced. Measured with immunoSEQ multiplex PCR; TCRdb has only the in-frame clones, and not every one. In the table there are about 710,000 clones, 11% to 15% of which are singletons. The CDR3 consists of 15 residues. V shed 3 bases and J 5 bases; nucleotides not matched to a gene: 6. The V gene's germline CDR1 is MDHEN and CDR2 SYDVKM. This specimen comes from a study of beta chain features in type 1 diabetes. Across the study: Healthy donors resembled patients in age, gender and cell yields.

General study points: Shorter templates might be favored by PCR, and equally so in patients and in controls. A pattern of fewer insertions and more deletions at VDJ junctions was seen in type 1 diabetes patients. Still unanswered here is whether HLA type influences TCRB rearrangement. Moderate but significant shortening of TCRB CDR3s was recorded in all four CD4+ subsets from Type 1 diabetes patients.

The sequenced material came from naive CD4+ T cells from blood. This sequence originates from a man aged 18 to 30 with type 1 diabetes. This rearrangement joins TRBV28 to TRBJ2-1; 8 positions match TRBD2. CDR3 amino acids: CASSLRAGVNNEQFF. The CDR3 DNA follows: TGTGCCAGCAGTTTGAGAGCGGGAGTTAACAATGAGCAGTTCTTC.